This T cell receptor beta chain emerged from a study of monozygotic twins with cystic fibrosis. In regard to this clone: What it binds is not known.

Findings and limits, study-wide: Unrelated CF individuals shared fewer identical clonotypes than monozygotic CF twins. No link emerged between shared CDR3 counts and age, concordance or severity.

The CDR3 is 16 amino acids. The repertoire was sequenced with immunoSEQ multiplex PCR; TCRdb's copy has only in-frame clones and lacks some. The top ten hold about 0.17% of the sample, which has around 30,000 clones, roughly 96% seen once. Sequenced sample: blood. This receptor was obtained from a girl aged 2 to 9 with cystic fibrosis. This chain connects TRBV21-1 to TRBJ2-7. TRBV21-1 corresponds to a pseudogene. As DNA, the CDR3 is TGTGCCAGCAGCACCAGAGGGACCGCAAGCTCCTACGAGCAGTACTTC. It codes for CASSTRGTASSYEQYF.